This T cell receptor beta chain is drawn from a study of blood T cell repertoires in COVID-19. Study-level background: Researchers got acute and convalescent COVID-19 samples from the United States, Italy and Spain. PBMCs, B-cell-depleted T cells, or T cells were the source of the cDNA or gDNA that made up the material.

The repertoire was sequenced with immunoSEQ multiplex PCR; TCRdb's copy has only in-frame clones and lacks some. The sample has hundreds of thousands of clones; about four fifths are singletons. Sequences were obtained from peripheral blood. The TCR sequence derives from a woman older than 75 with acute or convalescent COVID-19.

DNA for the CDR3: TGCAGCGTTGCCCAATCAGGGGGCCAAGAGACCCAGTACTTC. It codes for CSVAQSGGQETQYF. The chain uses TRBV29-1 and TRBJ2-5; TRBD1 matches at 7 bases. Germline CDR1 SQVTM, CDR2 ANQGSEA. The V and J ends lost 4 bases and 1 base, in that order; junction bases with no gene match: 6. This CDR3 contains 14 residues.